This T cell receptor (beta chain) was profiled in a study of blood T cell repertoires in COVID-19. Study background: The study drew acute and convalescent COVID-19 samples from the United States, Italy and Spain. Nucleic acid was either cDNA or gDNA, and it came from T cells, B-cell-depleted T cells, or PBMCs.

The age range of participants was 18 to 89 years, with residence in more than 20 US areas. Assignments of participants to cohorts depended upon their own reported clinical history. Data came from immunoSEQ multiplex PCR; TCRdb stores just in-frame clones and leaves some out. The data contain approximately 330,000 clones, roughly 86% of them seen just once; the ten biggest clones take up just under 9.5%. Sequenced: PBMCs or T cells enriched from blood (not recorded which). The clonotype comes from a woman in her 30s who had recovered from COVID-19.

The CDR3 DNA reads as TGTGCCAGCAGCCCGACCCTGGACAGGGGGCTAGGCTACACCTTC. Amino acids: CASSPTLDRGLGYTF. This chain links TRBV5-4 with TRBJ1-2; 11 bases fit TRBD1. CDR1 SGHNT and CDR2 YYREEE come from the germline V gene (reference sequence). The CDR3 runs to 15 residues. After removal of 4 bases from V and 8 bases from J, the junction contained 10 bases not matched to a gene.